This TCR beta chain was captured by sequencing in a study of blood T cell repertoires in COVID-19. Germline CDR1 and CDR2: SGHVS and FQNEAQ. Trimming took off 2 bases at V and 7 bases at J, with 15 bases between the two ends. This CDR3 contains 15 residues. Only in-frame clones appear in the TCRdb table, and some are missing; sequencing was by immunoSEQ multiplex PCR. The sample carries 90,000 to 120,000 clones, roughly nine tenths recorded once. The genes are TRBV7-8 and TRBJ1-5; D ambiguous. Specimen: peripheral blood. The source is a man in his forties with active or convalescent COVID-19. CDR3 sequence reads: CASSLSVGPEQPQHF. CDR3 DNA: TGTGCCAGCAGCTTATCTGTAGGTCCGGAGCAGCCCCAGCATTTT.